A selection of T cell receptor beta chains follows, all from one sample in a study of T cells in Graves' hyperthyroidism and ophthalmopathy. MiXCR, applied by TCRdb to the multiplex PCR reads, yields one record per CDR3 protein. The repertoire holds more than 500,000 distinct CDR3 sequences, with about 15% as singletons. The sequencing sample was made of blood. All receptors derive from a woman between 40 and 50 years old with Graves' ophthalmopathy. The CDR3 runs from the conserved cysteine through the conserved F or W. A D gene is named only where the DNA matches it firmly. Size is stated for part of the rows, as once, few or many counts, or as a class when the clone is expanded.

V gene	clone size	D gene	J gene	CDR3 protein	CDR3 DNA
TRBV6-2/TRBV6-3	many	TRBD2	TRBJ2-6	CASSPGGGRALGRANVLTF	TGTGCCAGCAGCCCGGGCGGCGGGAGGGCCCTCGGTAGGGCCAACGTCCTGACTTTC
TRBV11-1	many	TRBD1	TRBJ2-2	CASSSGQGSNTGELFF	TGTGCCAGCAGCTCCGGACAGGGATCGAACACCGGGGAGCTGTTTTTT
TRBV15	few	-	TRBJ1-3	CATSRDLGGSSGNTIYF	TGTGCCACCAGCAGAGATCTCGGGGGCAGCTCTGGAAACACCATATATTTT
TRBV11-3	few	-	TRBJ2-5	CASSLDGEGKEETQYF	TGTGCCAGCAGCTTAGATGGAGAGGGGAAGGAAGAGACCCAGTACTTC
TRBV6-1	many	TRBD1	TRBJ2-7	CASSVTGGGLYEQYF	TGTGCCAGCAGTGTAACAGGGGGTGGGCTCTACGAGCAGTACTTC
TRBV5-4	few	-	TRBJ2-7	CASNRGTDPYEQYF	TGTGCCAGCAACCGAGGGACTGATCCCTACGAGCAGTACTTC
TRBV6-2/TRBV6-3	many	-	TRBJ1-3	CASSYRSPGRHSGNTIYF	TGTGCCAGCAGTTACAGGTCCCCGGGACGCCACTCTGGAAACACCATATATTTT
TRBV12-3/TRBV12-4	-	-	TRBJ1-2	CASSLGTPGYTF	TGTGCCAGCAGTTTAGGGACCCCTGGCTACACCTTC
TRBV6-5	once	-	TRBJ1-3	CASSYSKGRGNTIYF	TGTGCCAGCAGTTACTCGAAGGGTCGGGGGAACACCATATATTTT
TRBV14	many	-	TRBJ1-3	CASSQDLGNTIYF	TGTGCCAGCAGCCAAGATTTAGGAAACACCATATATTTT
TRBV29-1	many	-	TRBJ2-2	CSVDGTGNEGTGELFF	TGCAGCGTTGATGGGACTGGGAATGAGGGCACCGGGGAGCTGTTTTTT
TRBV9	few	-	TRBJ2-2	CASSVARTNTGELFF	TGTGCCAGCAGCGTAGCCAGAACGAACACCGGGGAGCTGTTTTTT
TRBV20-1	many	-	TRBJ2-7	CSARDLLSQYEQYF	TGCAGTGCTAGAGATCTTTTAAGCCAGTACGAGCAGTACTTC
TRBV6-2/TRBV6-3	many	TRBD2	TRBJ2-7	CASSYPLVPRAGVSYEQYF	TGTGCCAGCAGTTACCCTTTGGTGCCTCGGGCGGGAGTTTCCTACGAGCAGTACTTC
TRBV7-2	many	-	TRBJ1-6	CASSLGRSPLHF	TGTGCCAGCAGCTTAGGTCGTTCACCCCTCCACTTT
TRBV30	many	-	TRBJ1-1	CAWMVEGWVMNTEAFF	TGTGCCTGGATGGTCGAAGGTTGGGTCATGAACACTGAAGCTTTCTTT
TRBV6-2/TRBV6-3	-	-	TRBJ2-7	CASSPQGRDNEQYF	TGTGCCAGCAGTCCCCAGGGCAGGGACAACGAGCAGTACTTC
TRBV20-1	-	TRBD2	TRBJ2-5	CSADTSGRALWETQYF	TGCAGTGCGGACACTAGCGGGAGGGCCCTCTGGGAGACCCAGTACTTC
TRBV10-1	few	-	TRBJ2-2	CASSDRLEAGELFF	TGCGCCAGCAGTGATCGCCTCGAGGCCGGGGAGCTGTTTTTT
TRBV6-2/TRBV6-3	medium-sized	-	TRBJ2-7	CASKFLADSYEQYF	TGTGCCAGCAAGTTTTTAGCGGACTCCTACGAGCAGTACTTC
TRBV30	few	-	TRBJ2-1	CAWRRQSGLVTYNEQFF	TGTGCCTGGAGACGCCAATCAGGACTGGTTACCTACAATGAGCAGTTCTTC
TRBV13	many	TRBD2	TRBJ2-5	CASSLGLAGGGQETQYF	TGTGCCAGCAGCTTAGGACTAGCGGGAGGTGGCCAAGAGACCCAGTACTTC
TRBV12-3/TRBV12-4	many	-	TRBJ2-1	CASSPHRLNNEQFF	TGTGCCAGCAGTCCCCACCGACTCAACAATGAGCAGTTCTTC
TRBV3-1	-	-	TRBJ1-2	CASSPQPDNYGYTF	TGTGCCAGCAGCCCACAACCGGACAACTATGGCTACACCTTC
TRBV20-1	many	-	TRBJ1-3	CSARDASLGGNTIYF	TGCAGTGCTAGAGACGCCAGCCTGGGGGGAAACACCATATATTTT
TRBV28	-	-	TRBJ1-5	CASILNSNQPQHF	TGTGCCAGCATCCTTAATAGCAATCAGCCCCAGCATTTT
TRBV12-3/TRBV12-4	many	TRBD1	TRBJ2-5	CASSSGQGAKTQYF	TGTGCCAGCAGCTCCGGACAGGGGGCGAAGACCCAGTACTTC
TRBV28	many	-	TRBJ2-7	CASSLFGEGKYF	TGTGCCAGCAGTTTATTCGGAGAAGGGAAGTACTTC
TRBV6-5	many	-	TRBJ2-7	CASSYGQSYEQYF	TGTGCCAGCAGTTACGGACAGTCCTACGAGCAGTACTTC
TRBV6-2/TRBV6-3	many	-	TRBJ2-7	CASREVQPSYEQYF	TGTGCCAGCAGGGAGGTACAGCCCTCCTACGAGCAGTACTTC
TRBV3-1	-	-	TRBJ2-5	CASSQGATQYF	TGTGCCAGCAGCCAAGGGGCTACCCAGTACTTC
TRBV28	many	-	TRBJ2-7	CASSESWDSGGEQYF	TGTGCCAGCAGTGAGAGTTGGGACTCCGGAGGGGAGCAGTACTTC
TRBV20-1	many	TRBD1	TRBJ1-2	CSAWDRVVYGYTF	TGCAGTGCGTGGGACAGGGTAGTCTATGGCTACACCTTC
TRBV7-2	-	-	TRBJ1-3	CASSPQAWVRNTIYF	TGTGCCAGCAGCCCACAGGCTTGGGTGCGAAACACCATATATTTT
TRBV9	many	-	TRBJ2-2	CASSPDLTGTGELFF	TGTGCCAGCAGCCCCGACCTCACGGGGACCGGGGAGCTGTTTTTT
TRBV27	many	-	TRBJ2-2	CASSFVRTGNTGELFF	TGTGCCAGCAGTTTTGTCAGAACGGGGAACACCGGGGAGCTGTTTTTT
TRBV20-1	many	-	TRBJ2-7	CSGRNYRYEQYF	TGCAGTGGGAGAAATTATCGCTACGAGCAGTACTTC
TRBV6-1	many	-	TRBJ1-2	CASSELQWGEFYGYTF	TGTGCCAGCAGTGAACTTCAATGGGGGGAATTCTATGGCTACACCTTC
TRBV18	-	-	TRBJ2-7	CASSPSRTSNYEQYF	TGTGCCAGCTCACCTTCCCGGACCTCGAACTACGAGCAGTACTTC
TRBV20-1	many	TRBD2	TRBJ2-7	CSARGGGSPYEQYF	TGCAGTGCTAGAGGAGGCGGGAGCCCCTACGAGCAGTACTTC
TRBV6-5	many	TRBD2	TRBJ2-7	CASSYSGRFDEQYF	TGTGCCAGCAGTTACAGCGGGAGGTTCGACGAGCAGTACTTC
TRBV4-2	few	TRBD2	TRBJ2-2	CASSQDPGGVVAGELFF	TGTGCCAGCAGCCAAGATCCGGGAGGGGTTGTTGCCGGGGAGCTGTTTTTT
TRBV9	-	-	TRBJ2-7	CASSAPPQPKQYF	TGTGCCAGCAGCGCTCCCCCCCAGCCCAAGCAGTACTTC
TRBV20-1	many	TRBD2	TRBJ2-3	CSAMGTARGLAGVDTQYF	TGCAGTGCTATGGGGACAGCAAGAGGGCTAGCGGGAGTAGATACGCAGTATTTT
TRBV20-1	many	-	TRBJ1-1	CSARNVQGNTEAFF	TGCAGTGCTAGAAATGTCCAAGGTAACACTGAAGCTTTCTTT
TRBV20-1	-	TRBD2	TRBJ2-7	CSATLAGGPREQYF	TGCAGTGCTACACTAGCGGGAGGGCCCAGGGAGCAGTACTTC
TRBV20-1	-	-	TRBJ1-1	CSARSQGWGTEAFF	TGCAGTGCTAGGTCTCAGGGTTGGGGCACTGAAGCTTTCTTT
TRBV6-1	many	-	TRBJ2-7	CASSEGGRSEQYF	TGTGCCAGCAGTGAAGGGGGGCGAAGCGAGCAGTACTTC
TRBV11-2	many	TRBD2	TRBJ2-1	CASSFRTSGSYNEQFF	TGTGCCAGCAGCTTCCGGACTAGCGGCTCCTACAATGAGCAGTTCTTC
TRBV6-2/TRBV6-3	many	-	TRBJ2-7	CASSGFYEQYF	TGTGCCAGCAGTGGATTCTACGAGCAGTACTTC
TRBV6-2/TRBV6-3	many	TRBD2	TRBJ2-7	CASSYSMGGRENYEQYF	TGTGCCAGCAGTTACTCGATGGGCGGGAGAGAAAACTACGAGCAGTACTTC
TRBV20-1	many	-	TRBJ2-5	CSARDVGSGQETQYF	TGCAGTGCTAGAGATGTGGGTAGCGGACAAGAGACCCAGTACTTC
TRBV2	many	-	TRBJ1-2	CASSEEGSDVGYGYTF	TGTGCCAGCAGTGAAGAGGGTTCCGACGTGGGCTATGGCTACACCTTC
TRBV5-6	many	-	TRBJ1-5	CASSLVGGDQPQHF	TGTGCCAGCAGCTTGGTCGGGGGTGATCAGCCCCAGCATTTT
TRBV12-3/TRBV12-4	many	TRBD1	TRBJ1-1	CASSVDRGTEAFF	TGTGCCAGCAGCGTGGACAGGGGCACTGAAGCTTTCTTT
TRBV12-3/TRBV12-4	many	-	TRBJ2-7	CASSLDETYEQYF	TGTGCCAGCAGTTTAGACGAGACCTACGAGCAGTACTTC
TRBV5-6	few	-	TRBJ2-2	CASSIFGLRGSNTGELFF	TGTGCCAGCAGTATATTTGGTTTGAGGGGATCGAACACCGGGGAGCTGTTTTTT
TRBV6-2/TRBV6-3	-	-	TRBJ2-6	CASSYEGVGANVLTF	TGTGCCAGCAGTTACGAGGGTGTGGGGGCCAACGTCCTGACTTTC